The rows below give T cell receptor beta chains drawn from one sample of a study of T cells in Graves' hyperthyroidism and ophthalmopathy. TCRdb itself ran the multiplex PCR reads through MiXCR, one entry per CDR3 protein. The sample includes 700,000 or so distinct CDR3 sequences, about a sixth of them seen just once. Specimen: blood. The receptor set was obtained from a man aged 18-30 years with Graves' hyperthyroidism. CDR3s leave out the opening cysteine and the closing phenylalanine or tryptophan. The order of the fields is J gene, V gene, CDR3 protein.

j_gene: TRBJ1-1
v_gene: TRBV18
CDR3aa: ASSSRQRAEAF

j_gene: TRBJ2-1
v_gene: TRBV6-1
CDR3aa: ASSDGRGPYNEQF

j_gene: TRBJ2-5
v_gene: TRBV18
CDR3aa: ASSRLRETQY

j_gene: TRBJ2-7
v_gene: TRBV7-2
CDR3aa: ASSWAGLPYEQY

j_gene: TRBJ2-7
v_gene: TRBV2
CDR3aa: ATSLAGSYEQY

j_gene: TRBJ1-2
v_gene: TRBV7-9
CDR3aa: ASTSVGRVYGYT

j_gene: TRBJ1-1
v_gene: TRBV15
CDR3aa: ATSRDPANTEAF

j_gene: TRBJ2-1
v_gene: TRBV25-1
CDR3aa: ASSESGGEEQF

j_gene: TRBJ2-1
v_gene: TRBV11-2
CDR3aa: ASSLLAGGNEQF

j_gene: TRBJ2-7
v_gene: TRBV28
CDR3aa: ASRLSGQGVRGEQY

j_gene: TRBJ2-7
v_gene: TRBV11-2
CDR3aa: AGSPRRGAYEQY

j_gene: TRBJ2-1
v_gene: TRBV3-1
CDR3aa: ASSPTSANEQF

j_gene: TRBJ1-5
v_gene: TRBV29-1
CDR3aa: SARDGSNQLQH

j_gene: TRBJ2-7
v_gene: TRBV9
CDR3aa: ASSLDGRGGADYEQY

j_gene: TRBJ2-5
v_gene: TRBV3-1
CDR3aa: ASSTSGTSGTPQY

j_gene: TRBJ2-5
v_gene: TRBV15
CDR3aa: ATSRVPWDIYY

j_gene: TRBJ2-5
v_gene: TRBV15
CDR3aa: ATSRDDRAGETQY

j_gene: TRBJ2-7
v_gene: TRBV27
CDR3aa: ASSDVRSSGDYEQY

j_gene: TRBJ1-1
v_gene: TRBV30
CDR3aa: AWTQGRGLDTEAF

j_gene: TRBJ1-1
v_gene: TRBV28
CDR3aa: ASSSQGLNTEAF